The present T cell receptor (beta chain) was sequenced within a study of T cells in Graves' hyperthyroidism and ophthalmopathy. There were TCR beta CDR3 regions amplified from RNA transcripts. HTBI primers drove first-round RT-PCR of the TCR CDR3. MiXCR, applied by TCRdb to the multiplex PCR reads, yields one record per CDR3 protein. This table holds about 500,000 distinct CDR3 sequences, 40% to 55% found once. Per germline, CDR1 ENHRY and CDR2 SYGVKD. V lost 6 bases, J lost 8 bases, and 12 bases stayed unmatched. CDR3 length equals 14 residues. The receptor's source is an adult woman with Graves' disease, either hyperthyroidism or ophthalmopathy (not recorded which). The chain recombines TRBV10-3 with TRBJ1-2, with 7 bases aligning to TRBD1. The sample taken for sequencing was peripheral blood or thyroid tissue (not recorded which). The CDR3 nucleotides read TGTGCCATCAGCTCTAAACTTGACAGGGAGGGCTACACCTTC. Protein sequence: CAISSKLDREGYTF.